The 10 T cell receptor beta chains below were found in one sample sequenced in a study of cytomegalovirus exposure and HLA in healthy donors. TCRdb's table, derived via immunoSEQ multiplex PCR, lists solely in-frame clones and lacks some. The sample holds approximately 140,000 clones; roughly 86% are singletons and the top ten take 1.4% to 1.5%. The source material was PBMCs. The receptors were gathered from a young woman in good health and CMV-seronegative.

The chain couples TRBV5-6 to TRBJ2-2; TRBD1 agrees at 10 bases. The junction had 6 bases not matched to a gene; V was cut back by 0 bases and J by 7 bases. Germline lookup yields CDR1 SGHDT and CDR2 YYEEEE. The CDR3 spans 16 residues. The CDR3 loop reads CASSLVRQGANGELFF. The CDR3 coding sequence is TGTGCCAGCAGCTTGGTGCGACAGGGGGCGAACGGGGAGCTGTTTTTT.

On this clone itself: No conserved phenylalanine or tryptophan ends this CDR3, so it is likely a read error. Because the CDR3's place on the DNA is in doubt, the DNA is left out and the CDR3 is given as listed by TCRdb. The CDR3 loop reads CASRTSRLTDYPPLS. The chain combines TRBV12-2 with TRBJ2-7; the table's D call, TRBD1, has no DNA check behind it. TRBV12-2 is deemed a pseudogene. The CDR3 length is 15 residues, termini included.

The V gene is TRBV11-3, the J gene TRBJ2-3; 11 nucleotides align to TRBD2. After removal of 8 bases from V and 8 bases from J, the junction contained 9 bases not matched to a gene. Germline-derived CDR1 and CDR2 are SGHNT and YENEEA. The CDR3 is 14 residues long. CDR3 DNA sequence: TGTGCCAGCCGTAGCGGGGGGGCTTATGGTACGCAGTATTTT. Its protein is CASRSGGAYGTQYF.

This chain joins TRBV5-4 and TRBJ1-3, with D perhaps TRBD1 (5 bases). The germline gives CDR1 SGHNT, CDR2 YYREEE (reference sequence). This CDR3 contains 16 residues. With 1 base removed from V and 0 bases from J, the gap between germline ends came to 11 bases. The CDR3 protein is CASSLRMGGSGNTIYF. CDR3 DNA: TGTGCCAGCAGCTTGCGCATGGGGGGCTCTGGAAACACCATATATTTT.

The chain carries TRBV6-5 and TRBJ2-3, with D perhaps matching TRBD2 (6 bases). The germline V gene encodes CDR1 MNHEY and CDR2 SVGAGI. This CDR3 region has 15 residues. Trimming cost V 0 bases and J 3 bases, with 10 bases left between them. The CDR3 region is CASSYSWGETDTQYF. The DNA for the CDR3 is TGTGCCAGCAGTTACTCCTGGGGGGAGACAGATACGCAGTATTTT.

The chain combines TRBV6-6 with TRBJ1-2; 7 bases agree with TRBD1. V gave up 3 bases and J gave up 4 bases; unmatched junction bases: 5. Germline-derived CDR1 and CDR2 are MNHNY and SVGAGI (reference sequence). This CDR3 has 14 residues. Here the CDR3 reads CASSYWGQSYGYTF. For the CDR3, the DNA is TGTGCCAGCAGTTATTGGGGACAGAGCTATGGCTACACCTTC.

The chain joins TRBV30 to TRBJ1-1; unclear D gene. Germline V gives CDR1 GTSNPN, CDR2 SVGIG (reference sequence). This CDR3 is 13 amino acids long. Trimming pared 0 bases from V and 1 base from J, leaving 6 bases between. CDR3 DNA sequence: TGTGCCTGGAGTGTACAAGAGAACACTGAAGCTTTCTTT. It translates to CAWSVQENTEAFF.

The chain employs TRBV2 and TRBJ1-6; 8 nucleotides match TRBD1. The CDR3 runs 15 residues. Trimming took 5 bases from V and 8 from J; bases not matched to a gene: 8. Looked up from germline, CDR1 is SNHLY and CDR2 is FYNNEI. CDR3 sequence (DNA): TGTGCCAGCAGTAAAGGACAGGGAGTCTATTCACCCCTCCACTTT. This gives the protein CASSKGQGVYSPLHF.

This clone was detected only once. The V gene is TRBV5-3, the J gene TRBJ1-5; unclear D gene. TRBV5-3 is an open reading frame, and its role is uncertain. CDR3 length equals 16 residues. Trimming took off 5 bases at V and 6 bases at J, with 21 bases between the two ends. The CDR3 DNA reads TGTGCCAGAAGACGATCCCCGGGTAGGAGCCGTCAGCCCCAGCATTTT. Its protein is CARRRSPGRSRQPQHF.

J is TRBJ2-3 and V is TRBV11-3; weak D call: TRBD1 (5 bases). The ends were cut back, 1 base at V and 0 bases at J, with 11 bases in the middle. CDR1 SGHNT and CDR2 YENEEA come from the germline V gene. This CDR3 contains 16 residues. Here the CDR3 DNA reads TGTGCCAGCAGCTTAGGTGGGGCTGACAGCACAGATACGCAGTATTTT. Translation gives CASSLGGADSTDTQYF.